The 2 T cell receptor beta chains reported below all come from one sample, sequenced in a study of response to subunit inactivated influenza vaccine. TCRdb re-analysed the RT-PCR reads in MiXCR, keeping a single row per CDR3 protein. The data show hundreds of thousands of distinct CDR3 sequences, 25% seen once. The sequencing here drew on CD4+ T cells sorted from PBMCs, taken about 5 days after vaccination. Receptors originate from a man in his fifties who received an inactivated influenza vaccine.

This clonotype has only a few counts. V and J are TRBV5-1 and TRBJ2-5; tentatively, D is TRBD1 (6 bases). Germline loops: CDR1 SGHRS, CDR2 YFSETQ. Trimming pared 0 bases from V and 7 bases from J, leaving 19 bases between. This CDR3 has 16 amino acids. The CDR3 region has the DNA TGCGCCAGCAGCTTGGGACAGGTGCTTCTAGATAGGACCCAGTACTTC. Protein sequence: CASSLGQVLLDRTQYF. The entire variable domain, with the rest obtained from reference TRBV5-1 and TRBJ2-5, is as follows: KAGVTQTPRYLIKTRGQQVTLSCSPISGHRSVSWYQQTPGQGLQFLFEYFSETQRNKGNFPGRFSGRQFSNSRSEMNVSTLELGDSALYLCASSLGQVLLDRTQYFGPGTRLLVL.

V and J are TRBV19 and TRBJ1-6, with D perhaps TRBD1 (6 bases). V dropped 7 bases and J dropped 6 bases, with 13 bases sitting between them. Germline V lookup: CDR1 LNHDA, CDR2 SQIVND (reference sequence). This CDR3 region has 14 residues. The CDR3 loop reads CASNPTGSNSPLHF. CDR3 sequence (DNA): TGTGCCAGTAATCCGACAGGCTCTAATTCACCCCTCCACTTT.